This T cell receptor (beta chain) is drawn from a study of blood T cell repertoires in COVID-19. About the study: T cells, B-cell-depleted T cells, or PBMCs supplied cDNA or gDNA.

Sequenced by immunoSEQ multiplex PCR; TCRdb stores in-frame clones only, minus some. The sample lists about 71,000 clones, roughly 82% occurring once. Germline V CDR1 and CDR2: SGHAT, FQNNGV. V was clipped by 6 bases and J by 1 base, with 4 bases between them. The CDR3 length is 12 residues. The chain employs TRBV11-2 and TRBJ2-1; D remains ambiguous. Source material: peripheral blood. The sequence was collected from an elderly woman with acute or convalescent COVID-19. Written as DNA, the CDR3 is TGTGCCAGCAGGCAGTCCTACAATGAGCAGTTCTTC. Amino acid sequence: CASRQSYNEQFF.